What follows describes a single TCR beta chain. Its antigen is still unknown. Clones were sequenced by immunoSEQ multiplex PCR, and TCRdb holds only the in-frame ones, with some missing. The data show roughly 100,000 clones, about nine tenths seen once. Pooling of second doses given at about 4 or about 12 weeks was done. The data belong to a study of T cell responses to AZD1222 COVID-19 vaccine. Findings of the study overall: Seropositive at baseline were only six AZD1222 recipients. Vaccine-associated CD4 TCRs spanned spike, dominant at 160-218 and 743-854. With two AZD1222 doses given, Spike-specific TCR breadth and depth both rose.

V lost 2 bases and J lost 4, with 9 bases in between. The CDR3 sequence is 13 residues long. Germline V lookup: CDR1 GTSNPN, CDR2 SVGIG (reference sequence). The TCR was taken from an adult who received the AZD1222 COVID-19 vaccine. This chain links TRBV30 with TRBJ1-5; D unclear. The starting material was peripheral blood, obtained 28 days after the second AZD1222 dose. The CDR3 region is CAWSKEFNQPQHF. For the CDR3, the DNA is TGTGCCTGGAGTAAGGAGTTTAATCAGCCCCAGCATTTT.